This T cell receptor (beta chain) was identified in a study of blood T cell repertoires in COVID-19 (dated by TCRdb to 2018 to 2021). With respect to the entire study: Samples from collaborators originated in the United States, Italy and Spain and spanned both the acute and convalescent phases of COVID-19. Subjects who had been exposed to COVID-19, were actively infected with it, or had recovered from it provided the deeply sampled blood TCRbeta repertoires that made up the dataset. The repertoires were released in a freely available public database intended as a resource for research on the immune response to SARS-CoV-2. The material from the prospective study consisted of cDNA or gDNA derived from T cells, B-cell-depleted T cells, or PBMCs. Sample metadata almost always included a de-identified subject ID, COVID-19 status, age in years and sex. Where available, HLA class I and class II types were taken from metadata supplied by the sample provider and were not determined by assay-based typing. The samples were drawn from the first 160 participants of the ongoing ImmuneRACE study and from more than 1,000 subjects provided by 6 global collaborators.

For this clone: Its target antigen remains unknown. Nothing much larger sits one base from this clone, and base qualities are not available.

General study outcomes and caveats: The quantity of clinical and demographic metadata differed by source and by participant and was supplied without curation.

The immunoSEQ Assay, a bias-controlled multiplex PCR, was used to amplify TCRbeta CDR3 regions from genomic DNA. Per the original workflow: The number of nucleated cells in each sample was estimated from the amplification of reference gene primers within the assay. To quantify the absolute abundance of each unique TCRbeta CDR3 rearrangement, sequence reads were collapsed and filtered. Productive Simpson clonality was computed per sample as the square root of Simpson's diversity index over productive rearrangements. As stored in TCRdb, this immuneACCESS dataset retains in-frame rearrangements with V and J assigned. A fraction of the clones does not appear; measured against another copy, unresolved V genes explain less than half of the discrepancy, and the remainder lacks a known reason. Clone size and V and J calls were adopted from that table, with D and trimming inferred from the DNA. A total of about 120,000 clones appear in this sample, approximately 84% of them only once. The leading ten clones occupy less than 8% of the sample.

Whole blood was collected in K2EDTA tubes by collaborating institutions according to the institutions' own protocols. For TCRbeta analysis, collaborators shipped samples in one of three forms: frozen whole blood, isolated PBMCs, or DNA extracted from either of those sample types. The clonotype originates from an older man with active or convalescent COVID-19. Sequencing was done on a sample of peripheral blood.

The CDR3 protein: CASARTGINSPLHF. The sequenced DNA: TGTGCCAGCGCACGGACAGGAATTAATTCACCCCTCCACTTT. The chain is made from TRBV2 and TRBJ1-6, with 7 bases in between that match TRBD1. Via the germline V gene, CDR1 is SNHLY and CDR2 FYNNEI. V has 8 bases trimmed and J has 6 bases trimmed; junction bases matching no gene number 7. Its CDR3 holds 14 amino acids, cysteine through phenylalanine. The entry retains the CDR3 DNA only, 42 bases that are in frame from base 1.